Listed below are T cell receptor beta chains from one sample, sequenced in a study of T cells in tuberculosis. Generated by immunoSEQ multiplex PCR, the TCRdb table keeps only in-frame clones and is missing some. This table has some 22,000 clones, less than 98% appearing once. What was sequenced was PBMCs. The receptors originated from a donor aged 10 to 29 with latent tuberculosis or without tuberculosis infection. CDR3s include the opening cysteine and the closing phenylalanine or tryptophan. A D gene is named only where the DNA matches it firmly. Rows give clone size only sometimes, using once, few, many, or a class for an expanded clone.

abundance,v_gene,d_gene,j_gene,CDR3aa,CDR3nt
-,TRBV27,TRBD1,TRBJ2-5,CASSSGTAGQETQYF,TGTGCCAGCAGTTCCGGGACAGCAGGACAAGAGACCCAGTACTTC
-,TRBV5-1,TRBD2,TRBJ2-3,CASSLLGGLAGTAGTDTQYF,TGCGCCAGCAGCTTGTTGGGGGGGCTAGCGGGTACTGCTGGCACAGATACGCAGTATTTT
large,TRBV10-2,-,TRBJ2-3,CASSVLRDPFTDTQYF,TGCGCCAGCAGTGTGCTCAGGGATCCCTTCACAGATACGCAGTATTTT
-,TRBV7-8,TRBD2,TRBJ2-1,CASSFRLAGLTSSYNEQFF,TGTGCCAGCAGCTTCCGACTAGCGGGCCTCACGAGCTCCTACAATGAGCAGTTCTTC
-,TRBV18,-,TRBJ2-6,CASSQGQGFSGANVLTF,TGTGCCAGCTCACAGGGTCAGGGATTCTCTGGGGCCAACGTCCTGACTTTC
-,TRBV19,TRBD2,TRBJ2-7,CASSISPGGRSYEQYF,TGTGCCAGTAGTATTTCCCCGGGGGGTAGGTCCTACGAGCAGTACTTC
-,TRBV5-4,TRBD1,TRBJ2-7,CASSLVQGKVEQYF,TGTGCCAGCAGCTTGGTACAGGGGAAGGTCGAGCAGTACTTC
-,TRBV2,-,TRBJ2-5,CASGHPLETQYF,TGTGCCAGCGGGCACCCGTTGGAGACCCAGTACTTC
-,TRBV6-1,TRBD1,TRBJ1-2,CASSEYWDSYGYTF,TGTGCCAGCAGTGAATATTGGGACAGCTATGGCTACACCTTC
-,TRBV19,TRBD1,TRBJ1-1,CASRPTGLLVPFF,TGTGCCAGTAGACCGACAGGGTTGTTGGTACCTTTCTTT
-,TRBV10-1,-,TRBJ2-2,CASSHRNTGELFF,TGCGCCAGCAGTCACAGAAACACCGGGGAGCTGTTTTTT
-,TRBV27,-,TRBJ2-7,CASSSTGIPYEQYF,TGTGCCAGCAGTTCAACGGGGATCCCCTACGAGCAGTACTTC
-,TRBV19,TRBD1,TRBJ1-3,CASRADRAGGNTIYF,TGTGCCAGTAGAGCGGACAGGGCTGGTGGAAACACCATATATTTT
-,TRBV5-4,-,TRBJ1-2,CASSTSDSPNYGYTF,TGTGCCAGCAGTACCTCGGACAGCCCTAACTATGGCTACACCTTC
-,TRBV9,-,TRBJ2-2,CASSLSGVSGSGELFF,TGTGCCAGCAGCCTTTCGGGGGTGTCGGGGTCCGGGGAGCTGTTTTTT
-,TRBV7-2,TRBD1,TRBJ1-1,CASRRDRGRREAFF,TGTGCCAGCAGGAGGGACAGGGGGCGACGGGAAGCTTTCTTT
-,TRBV5-1,TRBD1,TRBJ2-1,CASSLARTGALNEQFF,TGCGCCAGCAGCTTGGCCAGGACAGGGGCCCTGAATGAGCAGTTCTTC
-,TRBV19,TRBD2,TRBJ2-3,CASSTYPGRRGEDTQYF,TGTGCCAGTAGTACCTACCCGGGGCGGCGGGGGGAAGATACGCAGTATTTT
-,TRBV29-1,-,TRBJ2-7,CSVEQGPSSYEQYF,TGCAGCGTTGAGCAGGGGCCAAGCTCCTACGAGCAGTACTTC
-,TRBV18,-,TRBJ2-7,CASSPLPSGGHEQYF,TGTGCCAGCTCACCCCTACCCTCCGGAGGCCACGAGCAGTACTTC
-,TRBV4-2,-,TRBJ2-1,CASSQETISYNEQFF,TGTGCCAGCAGCCAAGAAACTATCTCCTACAATGAGCAGTTCTTC
-,TRBV14,-,TRBJ2-7,CASSQGGLGAGSYEQYF,TGTGCCAGCAGCCAAGGGGGATTGGGAGCCGGTAGCTACGAGCAGTACTTC
few,TRBV10-2,TRBD2,TRBJ2-1,CASRGLAGESYNEQFF,TGCGCCAGCCGGGGACTAGCGGGGGAGTCCTACAATGAGCAGTTCTTC
-,TRBV18,TRBD1,TRBJ2-7,CASSPEGQSYEQYF,TGTGCCAGCTCACCTGAGGGACAGTCCTACGAGCAGTACTTC
-,TRBV5-1,-,TRBJ1-1,CASSLSGRSNTEAFF,TGCGCCAGCAGCTTGAGTGGGCGTTCGAACACTGAAGCTTTCTTT
-,TRBV9,-,TRBJ1-1,CASSVDLGGLINTEAFF,TGTGCCAGCAGCGTAGATTTGGGAGGACTGATAAACACTGAAGCTTTCTTT
-,TRBV27,TRBD2,TRBJ2-2,CASSLAGASGSTGELFF,TGTGCCAGCAGTTTGGCAGGTGCTAGCGGGAGTACCGGGGAGCTGTTTTTT
-,TRBV18,TRBD1,TRBJ2-3,CASSPTGGPRGTDTQYF,TGTGCCAGCTCACCTACAGGGGGCCCACGAGGGACAGATACGCAGTATTTT
-,TRBV9,TRBD2,TRBJ2-3,CASSVGAGPTDTQYF,TGTGCCAGCAGCGTAGGAGCGGGGCCCACAGATACGCAGTATTTT
-,TRBV27,TRBD1,TRBJ1-5,CASSLTGGRQPQHF,TGTGCCAGCAGTTTAACAGGGGGCCGTCAGCCCCAGCATTTT
once,TRBV5-6,-,TRBJ2-5,CASSPGDDLRILLETQYF,TGTGCCAGCAGCCCGGGTGATGATTTGAGGATATTGTTGGAGACCCAGTACTTC
-,TRBV4-2,-,TRBJ1-1,CASSPAGRAEAFF,TGTGCCAGCAGCCCAGCGGGGAGGGCTGAAGCTTTCTTT
-,TRBV27,TRBD2,TRBJ2-3,CASSPRRGGVDTQYF,TGTGCCAGCAGTCCCCGTCGGGGGGGGGTAGATACGCAGTATTTT
-,TRBV19,TRBD2,TRBJ2-1,CASSDSPGTSGRVYNEQFF,TGTGCCAGTAGTGATAGCCCTGGGACTAGCGGGAGAGTCTACAATGAGCAGTTCTTC
once,TRBV29-1,TRBD2,TRBJ2-1,CSLDRGGNEQFF,TGCAGTCTCGATCGGGGGGGCAATGAGCAGTTCTTC
-,TRBV6-5,-,TRBJ1-1,CASSYARNTEAFF,TGTGCCAGCAGTTACGCGAGAAACACTGAAGCTTTCTTT